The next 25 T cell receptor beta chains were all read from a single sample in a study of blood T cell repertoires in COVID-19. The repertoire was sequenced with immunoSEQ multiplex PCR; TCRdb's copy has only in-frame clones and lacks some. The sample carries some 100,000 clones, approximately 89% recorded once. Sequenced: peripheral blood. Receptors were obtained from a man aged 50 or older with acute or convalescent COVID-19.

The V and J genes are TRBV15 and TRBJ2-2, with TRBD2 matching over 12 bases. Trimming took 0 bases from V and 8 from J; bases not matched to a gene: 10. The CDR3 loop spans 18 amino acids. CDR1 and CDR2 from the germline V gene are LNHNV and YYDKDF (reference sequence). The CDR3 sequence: CATSRDSRLAGVQGELFF. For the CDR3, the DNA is TGTGCCACCAGCAGAGACTCCCGACTAGCGGGAGTTCAAGGGGAGCTGTTTTTT.

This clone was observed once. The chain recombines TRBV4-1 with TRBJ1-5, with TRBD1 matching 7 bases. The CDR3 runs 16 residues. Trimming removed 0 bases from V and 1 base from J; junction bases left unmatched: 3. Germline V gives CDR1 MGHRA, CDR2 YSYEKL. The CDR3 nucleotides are TGCGCCAGCAGCCAAGAGACAGGGTTGAGCAATCAGCCCCAGCATTTT. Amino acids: CASSQETGLSNQPQHF.

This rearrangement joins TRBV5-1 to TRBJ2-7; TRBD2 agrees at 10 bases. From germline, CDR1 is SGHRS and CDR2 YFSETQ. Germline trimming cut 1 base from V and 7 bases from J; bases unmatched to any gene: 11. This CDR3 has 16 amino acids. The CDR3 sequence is CASSLSASGSSKEQYF. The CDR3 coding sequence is TGCGCCAGCAGCTTGTCCGCTAGCGGGAGTTCTAAGGAGCAGTACTTC.

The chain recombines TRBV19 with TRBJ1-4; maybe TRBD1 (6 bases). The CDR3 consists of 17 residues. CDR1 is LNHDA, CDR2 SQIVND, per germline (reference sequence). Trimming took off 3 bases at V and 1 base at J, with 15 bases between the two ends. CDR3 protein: CASSIGRGLRTNEKLFF. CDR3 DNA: TGTGCCAGTAGTATCGGCAGGGGACTAAGAACTAATGAAAAACTGTTTTTT.

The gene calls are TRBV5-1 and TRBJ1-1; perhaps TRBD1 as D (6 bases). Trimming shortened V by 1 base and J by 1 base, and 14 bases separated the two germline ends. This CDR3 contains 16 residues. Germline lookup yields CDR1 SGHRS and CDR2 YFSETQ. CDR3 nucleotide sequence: TGCGCCAGCAGCTTGAGGACAGCCACTGCGAACACTGAAGCTTTCTTT. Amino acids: CASSLRTATANTEAFF.

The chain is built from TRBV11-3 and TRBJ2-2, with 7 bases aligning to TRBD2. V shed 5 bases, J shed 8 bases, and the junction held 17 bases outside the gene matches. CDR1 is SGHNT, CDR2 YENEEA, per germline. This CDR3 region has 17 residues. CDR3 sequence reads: CASSRRVGQRGLGELFF. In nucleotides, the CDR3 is TGTGCCAGCAGCCGCCGGGTGGGGCAGCGGGGATTAGGGGAGCTGTTTTTT.

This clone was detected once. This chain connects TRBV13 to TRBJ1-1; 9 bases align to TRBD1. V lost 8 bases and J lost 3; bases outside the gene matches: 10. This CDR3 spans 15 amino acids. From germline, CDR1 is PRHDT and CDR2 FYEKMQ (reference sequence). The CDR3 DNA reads TGTGCCAGCTCCAACAGGGGGCGGCTTGACACTGAAGCTTTCTTT. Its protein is CASSNRGRLDTEAFF.

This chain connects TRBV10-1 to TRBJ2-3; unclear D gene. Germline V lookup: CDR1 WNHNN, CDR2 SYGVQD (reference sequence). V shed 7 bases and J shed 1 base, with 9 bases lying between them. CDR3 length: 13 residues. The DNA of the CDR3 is TGCGCCAGCACTAGAGGAGGCACAGATACGCAGTATTTT. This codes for CASTRGGTDTQYF.

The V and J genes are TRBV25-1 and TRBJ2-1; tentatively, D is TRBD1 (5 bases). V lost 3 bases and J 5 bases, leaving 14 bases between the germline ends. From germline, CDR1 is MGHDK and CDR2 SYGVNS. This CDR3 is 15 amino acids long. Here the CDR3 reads CASSDDSLRDNEQFF. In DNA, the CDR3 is TGTGCCAGCAGTGATGACAGCCTACGCGACAATGAGCAGTTCTTC.

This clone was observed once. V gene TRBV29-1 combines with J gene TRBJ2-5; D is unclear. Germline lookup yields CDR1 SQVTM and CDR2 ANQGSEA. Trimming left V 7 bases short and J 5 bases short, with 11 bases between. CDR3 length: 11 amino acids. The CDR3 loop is CSGRYGETQYF. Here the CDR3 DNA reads TGCAGCGGGCGGTACGGCGAGACCCAGTACTTC. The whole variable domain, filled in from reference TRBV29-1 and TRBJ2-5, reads SAVISQKPSRDICQRGTSLTIQCQVDSQVTMMFWYRQQPGQSLTLIATANQGSEATYESGFVIDKFPISRPNLTFSTLTVSNMSPEDSSIYLCSGRYGETQYFGPGTRLLVL.

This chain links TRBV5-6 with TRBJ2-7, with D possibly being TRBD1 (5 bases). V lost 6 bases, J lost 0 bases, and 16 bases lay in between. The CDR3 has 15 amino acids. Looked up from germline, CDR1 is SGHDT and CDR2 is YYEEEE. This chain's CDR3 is CASNQQGALSYEQYF. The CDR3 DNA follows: TGTGCCAGCAATCAGCAGGGTGCACTCTCCTACGAGCAGTACTTC.

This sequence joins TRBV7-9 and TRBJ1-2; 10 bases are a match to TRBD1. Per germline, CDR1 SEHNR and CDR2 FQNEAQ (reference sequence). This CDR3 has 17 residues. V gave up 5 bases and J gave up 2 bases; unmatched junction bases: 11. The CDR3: CASSRPGTGAQNYGYTF. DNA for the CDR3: TGTGCCAGCAGCCGACCCGGGACAGGGGCCCAGAACTATGGCTACACCTTC.

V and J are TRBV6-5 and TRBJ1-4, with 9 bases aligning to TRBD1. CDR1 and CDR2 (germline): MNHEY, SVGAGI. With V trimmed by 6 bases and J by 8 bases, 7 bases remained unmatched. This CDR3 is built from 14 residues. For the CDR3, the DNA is TGTGCCAGCAGGCCGACAGGGGGAGAAGAAAAACTGTTTTTT. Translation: CASRPTGGEEKLFF.

CDR3 amino acids: CASSPLKGVMNTEAFF. Written as DNA, the CDR3 is TGTGCCAGCAGCCCACTTAAGGGGGTGATGAACACTGAAGCTTTCTTT. V is TRBV11-1 and J is TRBJ1-1; weak D call: TRBD1 (6 bases). CDR3 size: 16 residues. Trimming shortened V by 5 bases and J by 0 bases, and 16 bases separated the two germline ends. The V gene's germline CDR1 is SGHAT and CDR2 FQDESV (reference sequence).

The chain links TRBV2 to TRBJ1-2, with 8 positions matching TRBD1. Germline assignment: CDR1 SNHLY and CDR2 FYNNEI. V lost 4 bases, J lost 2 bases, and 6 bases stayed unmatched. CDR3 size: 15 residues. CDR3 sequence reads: CASSAGQGVNYGYTF. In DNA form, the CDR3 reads TGTGCCAGCAGTGCAGGACAGGGAGTAAACTATGGCTACACCTTC.

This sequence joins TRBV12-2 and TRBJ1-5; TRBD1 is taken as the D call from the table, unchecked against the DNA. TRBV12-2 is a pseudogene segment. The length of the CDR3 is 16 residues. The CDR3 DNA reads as TGTGCAAGTCGCCGTGGGACAGTTTATAGCAATCAGCCCCAGCATTTT. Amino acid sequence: CASRRGTVYSNQPQHF.

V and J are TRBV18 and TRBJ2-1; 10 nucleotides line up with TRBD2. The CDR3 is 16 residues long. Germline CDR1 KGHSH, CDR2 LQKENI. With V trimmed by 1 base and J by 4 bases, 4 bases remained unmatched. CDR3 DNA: TGTGCCAGCTCACCACAGCGAGCGGGAGGGTACAATGAGCAGTTCTTC. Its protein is CASSPQRAGGYNEQFF.

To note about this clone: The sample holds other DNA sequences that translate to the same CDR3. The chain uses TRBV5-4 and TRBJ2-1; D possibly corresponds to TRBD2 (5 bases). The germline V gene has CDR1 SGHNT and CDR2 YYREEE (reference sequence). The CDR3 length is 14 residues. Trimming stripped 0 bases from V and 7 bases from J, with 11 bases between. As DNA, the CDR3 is TGTGCCAGCAGCTTGGGCCTAGCTGATAATGAGCAGTTCTTC. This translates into CASSLGLADNEQFF. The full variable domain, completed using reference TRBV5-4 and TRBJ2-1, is ETGVTQSPTHLIKTRGQQVTLRCSSQSGHNTVSWYQQALGQGPQFIFQYYREEENGRGNFPPRFSGLQFPNYSSELNVNALELDDSALYLCASSLGLADNEQFFGPGTRLTVL.

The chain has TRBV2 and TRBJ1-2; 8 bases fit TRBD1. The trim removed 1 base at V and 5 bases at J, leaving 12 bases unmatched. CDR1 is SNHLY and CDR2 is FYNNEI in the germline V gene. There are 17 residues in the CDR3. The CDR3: CASSEGRRTGLGYGYTF. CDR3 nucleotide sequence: TGTGCCAGCAGTGAAGGGAGACGGACAGGGCTTGGATATGGCTACACCTTC.

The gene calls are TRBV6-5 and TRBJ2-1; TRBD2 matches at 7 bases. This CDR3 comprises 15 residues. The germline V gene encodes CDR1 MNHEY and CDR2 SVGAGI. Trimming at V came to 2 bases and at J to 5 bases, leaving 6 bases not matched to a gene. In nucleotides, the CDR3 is TGTGCCAGCAGTTACGTCCCTAGCGGTGACAATGAGCAGTTCTTC. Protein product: CASSYVPSGDNEQFF.

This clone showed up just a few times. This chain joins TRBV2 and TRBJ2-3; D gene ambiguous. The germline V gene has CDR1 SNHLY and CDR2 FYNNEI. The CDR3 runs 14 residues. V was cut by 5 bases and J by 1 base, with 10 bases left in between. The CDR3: CASSYLRGTDTQYF. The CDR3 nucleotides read TGTGCCAGCAGTTACCTACGCGGCACAGATACGCAGTATTTT.

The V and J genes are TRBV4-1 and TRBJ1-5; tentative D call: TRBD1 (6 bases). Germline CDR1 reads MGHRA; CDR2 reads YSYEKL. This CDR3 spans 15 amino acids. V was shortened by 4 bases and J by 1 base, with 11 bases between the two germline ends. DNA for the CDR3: TGCGCCAGCAGCCTGATAGGGGGAAGCAATCAGCCCCAGCATTTT. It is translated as CASSLIGGSNQPQHF.

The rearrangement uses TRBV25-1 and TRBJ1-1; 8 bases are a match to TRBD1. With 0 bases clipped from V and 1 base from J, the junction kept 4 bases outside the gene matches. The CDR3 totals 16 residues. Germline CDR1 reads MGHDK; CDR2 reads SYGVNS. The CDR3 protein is CASSEYSGTGNTEAFF. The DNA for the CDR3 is TGTGCCAGCAGTGAATATTCCGGGACAGGGAACACTGAAGCTTTCTTT.

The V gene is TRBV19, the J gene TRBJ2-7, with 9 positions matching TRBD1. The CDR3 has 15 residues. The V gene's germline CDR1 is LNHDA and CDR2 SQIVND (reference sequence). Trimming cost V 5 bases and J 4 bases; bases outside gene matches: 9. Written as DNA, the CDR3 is TGTGCCAGTAGTTTAGGGGGGACAGGGACGTACGAGCAGTACTTC. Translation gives CASSLGGTGTYEQYF.

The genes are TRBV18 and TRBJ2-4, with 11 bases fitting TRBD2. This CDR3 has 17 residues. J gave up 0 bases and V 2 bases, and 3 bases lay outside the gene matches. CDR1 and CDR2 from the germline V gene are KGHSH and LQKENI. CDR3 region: CASSPGTSGLAKNIQYF. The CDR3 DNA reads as TGTGCCAGCTCACCAGGGACTAGCGGCTTAGCCAAAAACATTCAGTACTTC.